This passage covers 14 T cell receptor beta chains from one sample sequenced in a study of PD-1 blockade in classical Hodgkin lymphoma. Method: immunoSEQ multiplex PCR; TCRdb's copy keeps in-frame clones and lacks some. The repertoire includes around 50,000 clones, about 76% of them detected once, and around 12% sits in the top ten. The time point here: cycle 4 day 1 (C4D1), after 6 weeks of nivolumab. Autologous stem cell transplantation was followed by relapse in every patient, and brentuximab vedotin exposure varied. The source material was peripheral blood mononuclear cells (PBMCs), sampled before the fourth cycle of nivolumab. The receptors come from a human donor with classical Hodgkin lymphoma.

In this sample, this clone turned up once. The chain employs TRBV6-6 and TRBJ2-7; D may match TRBD1 or TRBD2 (5 bases each). Germline V CDR1 and CDR2: MNHNY, SVGAGI (reference sequence). This CDR3 is built from 15 residues. V lost 5 bases to trimming and J lost 0 bases, with 14 bases between them. This CDR3 reads CASSPVAGSSYEQYF. CDR3 DNA: TGTGCCAGCAGTCCCGTGGCAGGGAGCTCCTACGAGCAGTACTTC.

This clone was observed once. This chain links TRBV7-8 with TRBJ1-5; D is possibly TRBD1 (5 bases). Trimming pared 0 bases from V and 2 bases from J, leaving 8 bases between. This CDR3 has 15 residues. CDR1 is SGHVS, CDR2 FQNEAQ, per germline. The CDR3 nucleotides are TGTGCCAGCAGCTTAGCATGGGGGGGCAATCAGCCCCAGCATTTT. This sequence encodes CASSLAWGGNQPQHF.

This chain uses TRBV7-3 with TRBJ2-1; D remains unclear. The germline gives CDR1 SGHTA, CDR2 FQGTGA. This CDR3 region has 13 residues. V dropped 5 bases and J dropped 5 bases, with 10 bases sitting between them. CDR3 DNA: TGTGCCAGCAGCAAGCAAAGGGACAATGAGCAGTTCTTC. Translating it yields CASSKQRDNEQFF. The variable domain in full, with the rest retrieved from reference TRBV7-3 and TRBJ2-1, is GAGVSQTPSNKVTEKGKYVELRCDPISGHTALYWYRQSLGQGPEFLIYFQGTGAADDSGLPNDRFFAVRPEGSVSTLKIQRTERGDSAVYLCASSKQRDNEQFFGPGTRLTVL.

This clone was observed a few times. The chain is built from TRBV25-1 and TRBJ1-2; 8 positions agree with TRBD1. CDR3 length equals 16 residues. CDR1 and CDR2 from the germline V gene are MGHDK and SYGVNS. V trimming: 5 bases; J trimming: 3 bases; junction bases outside the gene matches: 11. The CDR3 protein is CASSSPETTGDYGYTF. CDR3 DNA sequence: TGTGCCAGCAGTTCGCCCGAGACGACAGGGGACTATGGCTACACCTTC.

The chain carries TRBV6-5 and TRBJ2-7; possibly TRBD2 for D (5 bases). V dropped 2 bases and J dropped 3 bases, with 11 bases sitting between them. Germline V gene data show CDR1 as MNHEY and CDR2 as SVGAGI. This CDR3 is 14 amino acids long. In nucleotides, the CDR3 is TGTGCCAGCAGTTACGGCGGGTTTAACTACGAGCAGTACTTC. It yields the protein CASSYGGFNYEQYF.

This clone has only one observation. The chain recombines TRBV7-8 with TRBJ2-1; a weak D match, TRBD1 (5 bases). V lost 5 bases, J lost 9 bases, and 23 bases lay in between. The CDR3 spans 16 residues. Germline V gene lookup returns CDR1 SGHVS and CDR2 FQNEAQ. CDR3 amino acids: CASSPIRGQTSSEQFF. CDR3 in DNA: TGTGCCAGCAGCCCGATTAGAGGACAAACGAGTAGTGAGCAGTTCTTC.

The chain carries TRBV29-1 and TRBJ2-1; TRBD2 aligns across 12 bases. This CDR3 comprises 16 residues. Germline lookup yields CDR1 SQVTM and CDR2 ANQGSEA. V was clipped by 0 bases and J by 8 bases; unmatched bases: 8. CDR3 nucleotides: TGCAGCGTTGAAGATTCGAGGCTAGCGGGAGGGTATGAGCAGTTCTTC. Its protein product is CSVEDSRLAGGYEQFF.

This clone turned up a few times. V and J are TRBV5-1 and TRBJ2-7, with TRBD2 identical over 12 bases. Trimming took 3 bases from V and 7 from J; bases not matched to a gene: 8. Germline CDR1 SGHRS, CDR2 YFSETQ. The CDR3 is 15 amino acids. This CDR3 reads CASSSRTSGTREQYF. The CDR3 DNA reads TGCGCCAGCAGCTCAAGGACTAGCGGGACGCGAGAGCAGTACTTC.

This rearrangement joins TRBV27 to TRBJ1-4, with D tentatively TRBD1 (6 bases). The CDR3 extends over 13 amino acids. The V end lost 5 bases, the J end lost 6 bases, and 10 bases lay between the germline ends. Germline V gene lookup returns CDR1 MNHEY and CDR2 SMNVEV (reference sequence). The CDR3 is CASSQQGDEKLFF. The CDR3 region has the DNA TGTGCCAGCAGTCAACAGGGAGATGAAAAACTGTTTTTT.

The V gene is TRBV6-5, the J gene TRBJ1-5; 8 bases map to TRBD1. V gave up 6 bases and J gave up 1 base; unmatched junction bases: 5. CDR1 is MNHEY, CDR2 SVGAGI, per germline. CDR3 length: 15 residues. CDR3 nucleotides: TGTGCCAGCAGCTTTAGACAGGGGAGCAATCAGCCCCAGCATTTT. Its translation is CASSFRQGSNQPQHF.

The gene calls are TRBV28 and TRBJ1-2; D uncertain. V was trimmed by 5 bases and J by 3 bases, leaving 10 bases between them. The CDR3 is made up of 13 amino acids. Germline assignment: CDR1 MDHEN and CDR2 SYDVKM. CDR3 sequence (DNA): TGTGCCAGCAGTCTGAGACGGTACTATGGCTACACCTTC. Protein: CASSLRRYYGYTF.

The chain joins TRBV7-8 to TRBJ2-7; 7 bases agree with TRBD1. The junction had 11 bases not matched to a gene; V was cut back by 5 bases and J by 4 bases. Looked up from germline, CDR1 is SGHVS and CDR2 is FQNEAQ. This CDR3 comprises 15 residues. CDR3 sequence: CASSPRQGPSYEQYF. In nucleotides, the CDR3 is TGTGCCAGCAGCCCAAGACAGGGTCCCTCGTACGAGCAGTACTTC. Supplemented by reference TRBV7-8 and TRBJ2-7, the full variable domain reads GAGVSQSPRYKVAKRGQDVALRCDPISGHVSLFWYQQALGQGPEFLTYFQNEAQLDKSGLPSDRFFAERPEGSVSTLKIQRTQQEDSAVYLCASSPRQGPSYEQYFGPGTRLTVT.

This clone was seen only a few times. V gene TRBV7-2 combines with J gene TRBJ2-1; D not resolved. The germline CDR1 and CDR2 sequences are SGHTA and FQGNSA. The CDR3 spans 13 residues. The ends were cut back, 1 base at V and 7 bases at J, with 8 bases in the middle. The CDR3 DNA reads as TGTGCCAGCAGCTTAGAGGCGGAGAATGAGCAGTTCTTC. Protein sequence: CASSLEAENEQFF.

The CDR3 here is CASSERVHRDTQYF. CDR3 DNA sequence: TGCGCCAGCTCAGAGAGGGTTCATCGAGATACGCAGTATTTT. The chain recombines TRBV5-1 with TRBJ2-3; TRBD2 is a possible D gene (5 bases). Germline V gives CDR1 SGHRS, CDR2 YFSETQ. The CDR3 contains 14 residues. The V end lost 7 bases, the J end lost 5 bases, and 17 bases lay between the germline ends.